This TCR beta chain was sequenced during a study of T-cell memory formation after mild COVID-19. Study summary: Clusters of TCRs were largely donor specific. Study outcomes and limitations: Some clones that responded were present in memory (sampled pre-infection), which suggests cross-reactive memory joined. Contracting CD4+ clones sat mainly in CM and EM; CD8+ in EMRA.

As to this clonotype: Antigen unknown.

The CDR3 totals 12 residues. Trimming cost V 6 bases and J 4 bases, with 9 bases left between them. From germline, CDR1 is DFQATT and CDR2 SNEGSKA (reference sequence). TCRdb redid the calling of the 5' RACE reads with MiXCR, one entry per CDR3 protein. The sample lists around 340,000 distinct CDR3 sequences; roughly 21% were seen once. Sequencing used PBMCs or a T cell subset sorted from them (not recorded which). The chain recombines TRBV20-1 with TRBJ2-2; D gene ambiguous. The TCR originated in an adult woman who had mild COVID-19 (a few samples of this study predate the infection). Cell type and time point are not known. CDR3 sequence reads: CSARQFTGELFF. In nucleotides, the CDR3 is TGCAGTGCGCGGCAGTTCACCGGGGAGCTGTTTTTT.